This T cell receptor (beta chain) was captured by sequencing in a study of technical replicates of blood from several donors. The repertoire was sequenced with immunoSEQ multiplex PCR; TCRdb's copy has only in-frame clones and lacks some. The top ten hold 0.25% of the sample, which has around 85,000 clones, roughly 94% seen once. This clone has a single count. The CDR3 is made up of 15 amino acids. The ends were cut back, 2 bases at V and 10 bases at J, with 18 bases in the middle. CDR1 MNHNY and CDR2 SVGAGI come from the germline V gene (reference sequence). The receptor was isolated from a human donor in good health. The sequencing input was T cells isolated from PBMCs. The rearrangement joins TRBV6-6 to TRBJ2-1; tentative D call: TRBD1 (6 bases). The CDR3 loop is CASSYGGPQRGEQFF. CDR3 coding DNA: TGTGCCAGCAGTTACGGGGGCCCCCAGCGTGGCGAGCAGTTCTTC.